One TCR beta chain is described in this entry. What it binds is not known. This sample stems from a study of cytomegalovirus exposure and HLA in healthy donors. The wider study: Counted in an early data release were roughly 87 million unique TCRs from HLA-typed donors. Study conclusions and caveats: In a later analysis, TCR beta V- and J-gene trimming showed a link to a missense DCLRE1C variant. Cytomegalovirus status was reportedly diagnosed by the classifier with high sensitivity and specificity.

Germline V gene data show CDR1 as SEHNR and CDR2 as FQNEAQ (reference sequence). The CDR3 is 15 amino acids. V lost 7 bases to trimming and J lost 2 bases, with 16 bases between them. In the PCR, 60 Vbeta and 13 Jbeta primers were used. Per the original data handling: In a later analysis, some 10 million of some 80 million unique beta chains occurred in at least two donors. Sequencing was performed with immunoSEQ multiplex PCR; in TCRdb, only in-frame clones are kept and a portion is missing. Clone size and V and J calls were adopted from that table, with D and trimming inferred from the DNA. This sample carries about 130,000 clones, roughly 80% of them seen once, and the ten largest clones take roughly 2.4%.

Sequencing was performed on PBMCs. The receptor's source is a man aged 25 to 45 in good health and CMV-seronegative. This sequence joins TRBV7-9 and TRBJ2-3, with a weak D call TRBD2 (6 bases). The CDR3 here is CASTQGRRDTDTQYF. The CDR3 DNA is TGTGCCAGCACCCAGGGCCGGCGGGACACAGATACGCAGTATTTT.